This TCR beta chain stems from a study of T cells in Graves' hyperthyroidism and ophthalmopathy. The V and J ends lost 7 bases and 13 bases respectively, with 20 bases between them. This CDR3 spans 14 amino acids. Around 9.9 ml of fresh peripheral blood supplied the PBMCs. In this sample, this clonotype turned up many times. What was amplified from RNA transcripts were TCR beta CDR3 regions. A first-round RT-PCR of the TCR CDR3 used the HTBI primer set. Using its own MiXCR run on the multiplex PCR reads, TCRdb lists one record per CDR3 protein. The data hold around 700,000 distinct CDR3 sequences, with around 40% observed a single time.

The TCR originated in a woman in her 40s with Graves' hyperthyroidism. Sequencing was carried out using blood. The rearrangement joins TRBV12-3 or TRBV12-4 to TRBJ1-6; the D gene is possibly TRBD1 (5 bases). The CDR3 loop is CASTQRGDRTPLHF. The CDR3 DNA reads TGTGCCAGCACCCAAAGGGGCGACCGCACGCCCCTCCACTTT.